A single sample gave rise to the 5 T cell receptor beta chains below, sequenced in a study of T-cell reconstitution after alpha-beta-depleted transplantation in children. Using unique molecular identifiers, the investigators prepared the TCRbeta library. TCRdb passed the PCR reads through MiXCR, listing each CDR3 protein once. The repertoire has 550,000 to 600,000 distinct CDR3 sequences, more than 20% of them found once; the top ten carry roughly 13%. The specimen comprised PBMCs, mostly from graft donor cells, sampled 360 days after TCRalphabeta/CD19-depleted stem cell transplant. The receptors were sampled from a boy in the first two years of life who had a stem cell transplant for acute myeloid leukemia, so the T cells may come from the graft donor.

V usage is TRBV12-3 or TRBV12-4 and J usage is TRBJ1-4; 9 nucleotides agree with TRBD1. V was pared by 10 bases and J by 5 bases, with 8 bases of the junction left unmatched. The CDR3 is 14 amino acids. The DNA for the CDR3 is TGTGCCACCTCACCGACAGGGGGGAATGAAAAACTGTTTTTT. Protein: CATSPTGGNEKLFF.

Ten or more counts support this clonotype. This CDR3 is CASSYKIGFPGELFF. DNA of the CDR3: TGCGCCAGCAGCTACAAAATCGGGTTCCCCGGGGAGCTGTTTTTT. This chain uses TRBV4-3 with TRBJ2-2; D remains unclear. CDR3 length: 15 residues. Per the germline V gene, CDR1 is LGHNA and CDR2 is YSLEER. V was pared by 5 bases and J by 6 bases, with 16 bases between.

This clonotype appeared many times. CDR3 loop: CSVAPSGTANTEAFF. DNA of the CDR3: TGCAGCGTTGCCCCCTCCGGGACAGCGAACACTGAAGCTTTCTTT. The chain employs TRBV29-1 and TRBJ1-1; 7 nucleotides line up with TRBD1. Germline V gene lookup returns CDR1 SQVTM and CDR2 ANQGSEA. V dropped 4 bases and J dropped 1; count of bases not matched to a gene: 9. The CDR3 is 15 amino acids. Full variable domain (remainder filled in from reference TRBV29-1 and TRBJ1-1): SAVISQKPSRDICQRGTSLTIQCQVDSQVTMMFWYRQQPGQSLTLIATANQGSEATYESGFVIDKFPISRPNLTFSTLTVSNMSPEDSSIYLCSVAPSGTANTEAFFGQGTRLTVV.

This clonotype has only a few counts. The chain combines TRBV6-4 with TRBJ1-5, with TRBD1 matching over 8 bases. The V gene's germline CDR1 is MRHNA and CDR2 SNTAGT. The CDR3 covers 19 residues. CDR3 DNA: TGTGCTACAAGGGGAGGCCCCGGACAGGGAATATATAGCAATCAGCCCCAGCATTTT. Translated, it gives CATRGGPGQGIYSNQPQHF.

The table lists this clonotype with a few counts. The chain carries TRBV20-1 and TRBJ1-1, with D unclear. V gave up 6 bases and J gave up 2 bases, with 4 bases separating them. Per germline, CDR1 DFQATT and CDR2 SNEGSKA (reference sequence). The CDR3 extends over 10 amino acids. The CDR3 sequence: CSAFNTEAFF. As DNA, the CDR3 is TGCAGTGCCTTTAACACTGAAGCTTTCTTT.